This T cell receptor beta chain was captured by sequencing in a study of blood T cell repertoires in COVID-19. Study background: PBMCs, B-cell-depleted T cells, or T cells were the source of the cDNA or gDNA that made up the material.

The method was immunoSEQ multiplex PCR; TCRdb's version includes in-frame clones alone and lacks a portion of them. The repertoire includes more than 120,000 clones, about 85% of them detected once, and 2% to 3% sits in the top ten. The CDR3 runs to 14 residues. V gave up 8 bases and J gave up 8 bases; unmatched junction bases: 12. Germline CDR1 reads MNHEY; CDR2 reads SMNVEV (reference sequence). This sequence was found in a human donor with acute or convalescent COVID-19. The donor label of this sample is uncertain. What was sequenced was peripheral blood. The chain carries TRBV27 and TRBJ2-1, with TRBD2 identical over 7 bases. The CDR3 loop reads CASLGLGGLDEQFF. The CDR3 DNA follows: TGTGCCAGCCTCGGTTTGGGGGGGTTGGATGAGCAGTTCTTC.